The rows below give T cell receptor beta chains drawn from one sample of a study of blood T cells in healthy people across ages. TCRdb analysed the 5' RACE reads with MiXCR anew, one entry per CDR3 protein. The data hold 650,000 or so distinct CDR3 sequences, with 52% observed a single time. Sequencing was performed on blood. These receptors were taken from an elderly woman in good health. Both conserved end residues are part of each CDR3. The D gene is left open where the match is weak. Clone size is given for some rows only: seen once, a few or many times, or a class if the clone is expanded.

TGTGCCAGCAGTTTACTCCTACCGGGCCCAGGAGCAGATACGCAGTATTTT	CASSLLLPGPGADTQYF	many	TRBV12-3/TRBV12-4	TRBJ2-3	-
TGTGCCAGCAGCTTAATCCAGCGGGGGACAGGTACGCAGTATTTT	CASSLIQRGTGTQYF	-	TRBV7-9	TRBJ2-3	-
TGTGCCAGCAGCCTAACCCTAGCGGGAGGATTTTACGAGCAGTACTTC	CASSLTLAGGFYEQYF	many	TRBV28	TRBJ2-7	TRBD2
TGTGCCAGCAGCTCGGGTGGGCCAACAACTAATGAAAAACTGTTTTTT	CASSSGGPTTNEKLFF	many	TRBV7-2	TRBJ1-4	-
TGCAGCGTTCGCAGGGGGCCTGGCTACACCTTC	CSVRRGPGYTF	once	TRBV29-1	TRBJ1-2	TRBD1
TGCAGTGCTAGTCCCTCCGGGGGGGTCACAGATACGCAGTATTTT	CSASPSGGVTDTQYF	-	TRBV20-1	TRBJ2-3	TRBD2
TGCGCCAGCAGCTTGGCCGGCAGACCCTACGAGCAGTACTTC	CASSLAGRPYEQYF	-	TRBV5-1	TRBJ2-7	-
TGTGCCAGCAGCTTAACTACAGGGATCCGGGAGCTGTTTTTT	CASSLTTGIRELFF	-	TRBV7-9	TRBJ2-2	-
TGTGCCATCAGTGAGGTTGCTAGCTCTCGCACAGATACGCAGTATTTT	CAISEVASSRTDTQYF	-	TRBV10-3	TRBJ2-3	-
TGTGCCAGCAGCTCGATTAATCCGGGACTAGTATTGGATGAGACCCAGTACTTC	CASSSINPGLVLDETQYF	-	TRBV7-9	TRBJ2-5	TRBD2
TGTGCCAGCAGTGTCCGTCCTATGCCCTACAATGAGCAGTTCTTC	CASSVRPMPYNEQFF	-	TRBV12-3/TRBV12-4	TRBJ2-1	-
TGTGCCAGCAGCGACGGGAATCTAAGCCTTAATTCACCCCTCCACTTT	CASSDGNLSLNSPLHF	-	TRBV28	TRBJ1-6	-
TGTGCCAGCCTCGATAGCGGGGAGGAAGAGACCCAGTACTTC	CASLDSGEEETQYF	-	TRBV2	TRBJ2-5	TRBD2
TGCGCCAGCAGCGCCTCGTGGGACACTGAAGCTTTCTTT	CASSASWDTEAFF	many	TRBV5-1	TRBJ1-1	-
TGCGCCAGCAGCTTGGTTGGCACCTGGCCGGATACGCAGTATTTT	CASSLVGTWPDTQYF	-	TRBV5-1	TRBJ2-3	-
TGTGCCAGCAGTTTCCTCGCCGGGACAGCCGGGGAGCTGTTTTTT	CASSFLAGTAGELFF	-	TRBV27	TRBJ2-2	TRBD1
TGTGCCAGCAGCTTGCCGGGAGGAGGTGAGCAGTACTTC	CASSLPGGGEQYF	-	TRBV5-6	TRBJ2-5	TRBD2
TGTGCCAGCAGCCAAGCCCTCCGTGGAGCACCTTTGTACAATGAGCAGTTCTTC	CASSQALRGAPLYNEQFF	many	TRBV4-2	TRBJ2-1	-
TGTGCCAGCTCGACGGGATTCTACTACGAGCAGTACTTC	CASSTGFYYEQYF	-	TRBV18	TRBJ2-7	-
TGTGCCAGCAGCCAAGAGGCATCAGGGGATGAGCAGTACTTC	CASSQEASGDEQYF	once	TRBV14	TRBJ2-7	-
TGCGCCAGCAGCAATGGGACCATACAAGATACGCAGTATTTT	CASSNGTIQDTQYF	-	TRBV5-1	TRBJ2-3	-
TGTGCCAGCAGTTTTAAGGGAGACACTGAAGCTTTCTTT	CASSFKGDTEAFF	-	TRBV12-3/TRBV12-4	TRBJ1-1	-
TGCGCCAGCAGCGGGGGCAGGGTGCTTTATGAGCAGTTCTTC	CASSGGRVLYEQFF	many	TRBV5-1	TRBJ2-1	-
TGTGCCAGCAGCCAAGATTTAGGGGGCGATCAGCCCCAGCATTTT	CASSQDLGGDQPQHF	few	TRBV4-2	TRBJ1-5	TRBD1
TGCGCCAGCAGCCTGTGCGGGACCGGGACCTACAATGAGCAGTACTTC	CASSLCGTGTYNEQYF	-	TRBV5-1	TRBJ2-7	-
TGCGCCAGCAGCCCGGGACTAGGCGGGGAGACCCAGTACTTC	CASSPGLGGETQYF	-	TRBV5-1	TRBJ2-5	TRBD2
TGTGCCAGTAGTATAGATCGAAGCTTCGGGGGCGAATCCTACGAGCAGTACTTC	CASSIDRSFGGESYEQYF	-	TRBV19	TRBJ2-7	-
TGCAGTGCTAGATCCCGTGGGGCTTGGCGGGCGGAACTGGAGCAGTTCTTC	CSARSRGAWRAELEQFF	many	TRBV20-1	TRBJ2-1	-